These T cell receptor beta chains were read from a single sample in a study of blood T cell repertoires in COVID-19. Measured with immunoSEQ multiplex PCR; TCRdb has only the in-frame clones, and not every one. The table records over 150,000 clones, approximately 81% of them present only once. Sequencing was done on a sample of peripheral blood. All receptors come from an older woman with COVID-19, enrolled during active disease. The CDR3 runs from the conserved cysteine through the conserved F or W. A D gene is named only where the DNA matches it firmly. Only some rows state a clone size, as once, few, many or a class for expanded clones.

d_call	clone_size	v_call	j_call	cdr3_nt	cdr3_aa
NA	NA	TRBV6-1	TRBJ1-5	TGTGCCAGCAGTGAGAGCGGGGTGGTTCACCCCCAGCATTTT	CASSESGVVHPQHF
NA	NA	TRBV12-3/TRBV12-4	TRBJ1-2	TGTGCCAGCAGTTTTGAGGGCGTCTATGGCTACACCTTC	CASSFEGVYGYTF
NA	many	TRBV12-5	TRBJ1-1	TGTGCTAGTGGTGGGGACTACTCTGAAGCTTTCTTT	CASGGDYSEAFF
TRBD2	NA	TRBV5-1	TRBJ2-7	TGCGCCAGCAGCTCTGGACTAGCGGGAGTGGCCGAGCAGTACTTC	CASSSGLAGVAEQYF
TRBD1	few	TRBV19	TRBJ1-3	TGTGCCAGTAGTGGGCAGGGGGCTGGGGAAAACACCATATATTTT	CASSGQGAGENTIYF
NA	few	TRBV19	TRBJ2-2	TGTGCCAGTAGTGGACTATTCTCGAACACCGGGGAGCTGTTTTTT	CASSGLFSNTGELFF
NA	once	TRBV3-1/TRBV3-2	TRBJ2-7	TGTGCCAGCAGCCAAAGGAGGGGATCCCCTTACGAGCAGTACTTC	CASSQRRGSPYEQYF
TRBD2	NA	TRBV11-2	TRBJ2-1	TGTGCCAGCAGCTTAACTAGCGGAGTCTACAATGAGCAGTTCTTC	CASSLTSGVYNEQFF
NA	NA	TRBV7-3	TRBJ1-3	TGTGCCAGCAGCCCCTCACGGGACTCTGGAAACACCATATATTTT	CASSPSRDSGNTIYF
NA	NA	TRBV15	TRBJ1-2	TGTGCCACCAGCAGAGAGGGCTGGTATGGCTACACCTTC	CATSREGWYGYTF
TRBD1	NA	TRBV19	TRBJ1-5	TGTGCCAGTAGTATGGGGGACAGGGCAGGCAATCAGCCCCAGCATTTT	CASSMGDRAGNQPQHF
NA	NA	TRBV19	TRBJ2-2	TGTGCCAGTAGTATAGGGGGGGGACACTTCACCGGGGAGCTGTTTTTT	CASSIGGGHFTGELFF
TRBD1	NA	TRBV7-2	TRBJ2-1	TGTGCCAGCAGCTACCGACAGGGCCTCCATGAGCAGTTCTTC	CASSYRQGLHEQFF
NA	NA	TRBV11-3	TRBJ2-3	TGTGCCAGCAGCTCCTACGGCGGGGACGATACGCAGTATTTT	CASSSYGGDDTQYF
TRBD1	NA	TRBV9	TRBJ1-1	TGTGCCAGCAGCGCCGGTCCGACAGGGGCGGAAACTGAAGCTTTCTTT	CASSAGPTGAETEAFF
TRBD1	NA	TRBV11-1	TRBJ1-4	TGTGCCAGCAGCTTCTCTCCGGACAGGGGTGAAAAACTGTTTTTT	CASSFSPDRGEKLFF
NA	NA	TRBV18	TRBJ1-3	TGTGCCAGCTCAAACAGAAACACCATATATTTT	CASSNRNTIYF
TRBD1	NA	TRBV9	TRBJ1-3	TGTGCCAGCAGCGGGACAGGGGCGAACTCTGGAAACACCATATATTTT	CASSGTGANSGNTIYF
NA	NA	TRBV6-2/TRBV6-3	TRBJ1-5	TGTGCCAGCAGTCCGAGGGGGAGGGGAAATCAGCCCCAGCATTTT	CASSPRGRGNQPQHF
NA	NA	TRBV7-3	TRBJ1-1	TGTGCCAGCAGCTTAAGCGCGGACACTGAAGCTTTCTTT	CASSLSADTEAFF
NA	once	TRBV11-3	TRBJ2-2	TGTGCCAGCAGCTTAGTCGGCACCGGGGAGCTGTTTTTT	CASSLVGTGELFF
NA	NA	TRBV6-4	TRBJ1-1	TGTGCCAGCAGAATAGACTCCTATGGGACTGAAGCTTTCTTT	CASRIDSYGTEAFF
TRBD1	NA	TRBV5-1	TRBJ1-1	TGCGCCAGCAGCAGGGACAGGGCGGGCACTGAAGCTTTCTTT	CASSRDRAGTEAFF
NA	NA	TRBV15	TRBJ1-3	TGTGCCACCAGCTCGGTCCTCAAACCCTCTGGAAACACCATATATTTT	CATSSVLKPSGNTIYF
TRBD2	many	TRBV5-1	TRBJ2-7	TGCGCCAGCAGCCGGACTAGCGGGAGCAACGAGCAGTACTTC	CASSRTSGSNEQYF
TRBD2	NA	TRBV18	TRBJ2-7	TGTGCCAGCTCACCACCGGGACTAGCGGCCTACGAGCAGTACTTC	CASSPPGLAAYEQYF
TRBD1	NA	TRBV14	TRBJ1-4	TGTGCCAGCAGCCTGGGACAGGGATATGAAAAACTGTTTTTT	CASSLGQGYEKLFF
NA	many	TRBV5-1	TRBJ1-2	TGCGCCAGCAGGGACAGTTCTACTAGTGATGGCTACACCTTC	CASRDSSTSDGYTF
NA	NA	TRBV19	TRBJ2-7	TGTGCCAGTAGTAACCACCCGGGGAGACGTGCTTACGAGCAGTACTTC	CASSNHPGRRAYEQYF
NA	NA	TRBV19	TRBJ1-1	TGTGCCAGTACTAATACAGCCGGCACTGAAGCTTTCTTT	CASTNTAGTEAFF
NA	NA	TRBV7-2	TRBJ1-2	TGTGCCAGCAGCCCCCCCGGGGGAGCCTTGAGGTACTATGGCTACACCTTC	CASSPPGGALRYYGYTF
NA	once	TRBV7-9	TRBJ1-4	TGTGCCAGCGGGGAGGGGACACCTAATGAAAAACTGTTTTTT	CASGEGTPNEKLFF
NA	NA	TRBV15	TRBJ1-5	TGTGCCACCAGCATGATGGCTTTTAGCAATCAGCCCCAGCATTTT	CATSMMAFSNQPQHF
NA	NA	TRBV19	TRBJ1-2	TGTGCCAGTAGTATGTGGGGGCCTCAAGGAGATGGCTACACCTTC	CASSMWGPQGDGYTF
NA	NA	TRBV5-6	TRBJ1-1	TGTGCCAGCAGCTTGCTTTGGAACACTGAAGCTTTCTTT	CASSLLWNTEAFF
NA	once	TRBV4-1	TRBJ1-3	TGCGCCAGCAGCCAAGAACCCCCGTGGACAGCCAAAGGTGGAAACACCATATATTTT	CASSQEPPWTAKGGNTIYF
NA	NA	TRBV6-5	TRBJ1-3	TGTGCCAGCATTGACTCGAGCTCTGGAAACACCATATATTTT	CASIDSSSGNTIYF
TRBD2	NA	TRBV11-2	TRBJ2-1	TGTGCCAGCAGCTTAGGACTAGCGAGCAATGAGCAGTTCTTC	CASSLGLASNEQFF
NA	NA	TRBV9	TRBJ2-2	TGTGCCAGCAGCGTAGTAGTCACCGGGGAGCTGTTTTTT	CASSVVVTGELFF
NA	NA	TRBV5-5	TRBJ1-5	TGTGCCAGCAGCTTGGTTGCATACGCGGGGTTGGGGTCGGGGAGCCAGCCCCAGCATTTT	CASSLVAYAGLGSGSQPQHF
NA	NA	TRBV6-5	TRBJ1-1	TGTGCCAGCAGACTACAGGTTACGAACACTGAAGCTTTCTTT	CASRLQVTNTEAFF
NA	NA	TRBV25-1	TRBJ2-3	TGTGCCAGCAGTGAACCCGGGAGAACAGATACGCAGTATTTT	CASSEPGRTDTQYF
NA	NA	TRBV5-1	TRBJ2-7	TGCGCCAGCAGCTTGGAACTACCCTTCTACGAGCAGTACTTC	CASSLELPFYEQYF
NA	NA	TRBV28	TRBJ1-4	TGTGCCAGCAGTTTGCTAGCGGAACTGTTTTTT	CASSLLAELFF
TRBD1	NA	TRBV24-1	TRBJ1-2	TGTGCCACCAGTGATCCTACAGGGGGCTGGTATGGCTACACCTTC	CATSDPTGGWYGYTF
TRBD1	NA	TRBV2	TRBJ1-1	TGTGCCAGACAGGGGCGAAGGGCTGAAGCTTTCTTT	CARQGRRAEAFF
TRBD1	NA	TRBV2	TRBJ1-5	TGTGCCAGCAGTGGAACAGGGGTAAGAACCCAGCCCCAGCATTTT	CASSGTGVRTQPQHF
NA	NA	TRBV7-3	TRBJ1-2	TGTGCCAGCAGTTCAAACCCCGGGACATATGGCTACACCTTC	CASSSNPGTYGYTF
TRBD1	NA	TRBV2	TRBJ1-5	TGTGCCAGCAGTGACCAGGGGGCAAGGGATCAGCCCCAGCATTTT	CASSDQGARDQPQHF
TRBD1	NA	TRBV18	TRBJ2-1	TGTGCCAGCTCACTACGACAGGGGGAATACAATGAGCAGTTCTTC	CASSLRQGEYNEQFF
TRBD2	NA	TRBV19	TRBJ2-2	TGTGCCAGTAGTCACGCCTTGGCGGGAGGGGACACCGGGGAGCTGTTTTTT	CASSHALAGGDTGELFF
NA	NA	TRBV5-1	TRBJ1-1	TGCGCCAGCAGCTTAAGTGCCAGCCGGGATACTGAAGCTTTCTTT	CASSLSASRDTEAFF
TRBD1	once	TRBV3-1/TRBV3-2	TRBJ1-3	TGTGCCAGCAGCCAGACAGGGCGCGGAAACACCATATATTTT	CASSQTGRGNTIYF